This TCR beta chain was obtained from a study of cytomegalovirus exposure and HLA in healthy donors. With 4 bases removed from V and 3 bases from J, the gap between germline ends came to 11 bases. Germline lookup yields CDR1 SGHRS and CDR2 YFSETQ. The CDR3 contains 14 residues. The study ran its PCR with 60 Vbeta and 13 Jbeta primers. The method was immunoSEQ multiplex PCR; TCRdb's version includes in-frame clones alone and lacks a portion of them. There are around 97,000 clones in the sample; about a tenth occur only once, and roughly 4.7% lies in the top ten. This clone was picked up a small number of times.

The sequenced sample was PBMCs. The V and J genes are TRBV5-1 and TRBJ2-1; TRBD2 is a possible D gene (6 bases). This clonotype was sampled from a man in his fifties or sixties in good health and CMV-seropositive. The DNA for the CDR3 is TGCGCCAGCAGCGCGGCCGGGGGCTACAATGAGCAGTTCTTC. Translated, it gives CASSAAGGYNEQFF.